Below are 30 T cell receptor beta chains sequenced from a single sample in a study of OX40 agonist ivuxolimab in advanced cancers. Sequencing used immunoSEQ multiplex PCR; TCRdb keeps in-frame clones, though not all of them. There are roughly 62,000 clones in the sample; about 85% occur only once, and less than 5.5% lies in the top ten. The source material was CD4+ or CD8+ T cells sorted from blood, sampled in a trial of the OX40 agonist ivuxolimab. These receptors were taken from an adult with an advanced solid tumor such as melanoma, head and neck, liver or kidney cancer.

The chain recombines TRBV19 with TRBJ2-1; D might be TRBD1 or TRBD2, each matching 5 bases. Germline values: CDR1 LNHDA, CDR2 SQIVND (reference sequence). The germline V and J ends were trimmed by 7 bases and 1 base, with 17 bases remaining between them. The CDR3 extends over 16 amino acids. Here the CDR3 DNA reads TGTGCCAGTACGGACTCCCCGGGACGATCCTACAATGAGCAGTTCTTC. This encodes CASTDSPGRSYNEQFF.

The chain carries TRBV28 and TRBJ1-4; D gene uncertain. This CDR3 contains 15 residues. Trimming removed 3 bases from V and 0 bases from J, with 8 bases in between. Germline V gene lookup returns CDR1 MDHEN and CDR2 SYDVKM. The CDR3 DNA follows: TGTGCCAGCAGTTTTACGGACTCAACTAATGAAAAACTGTTTTTT. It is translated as CASSFTDSTNEKLFF.

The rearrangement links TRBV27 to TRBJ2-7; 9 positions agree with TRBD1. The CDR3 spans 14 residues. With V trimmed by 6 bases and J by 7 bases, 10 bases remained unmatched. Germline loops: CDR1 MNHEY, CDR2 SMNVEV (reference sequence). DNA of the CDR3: TGTGCCAGCAGCTACGGGACAGGGTTTGCGGAGCAGTACTTC. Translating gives CASSYGTGFAEQYF.

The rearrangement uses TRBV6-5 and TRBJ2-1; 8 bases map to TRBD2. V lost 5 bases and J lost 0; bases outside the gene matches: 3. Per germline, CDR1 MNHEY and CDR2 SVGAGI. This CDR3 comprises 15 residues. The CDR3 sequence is CASSTSGSSYNEQFF. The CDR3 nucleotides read TGTGCCAGCAGTACGAGCGGGAGCTCCTACAATGAGCAGTTCTTC.

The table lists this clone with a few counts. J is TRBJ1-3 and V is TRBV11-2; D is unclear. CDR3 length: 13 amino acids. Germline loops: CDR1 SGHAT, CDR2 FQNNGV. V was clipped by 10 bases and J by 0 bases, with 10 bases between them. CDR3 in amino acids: CATTRVSGNTIYF. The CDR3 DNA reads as TGTGCCACAACCCGTGTCTCTGGAAACACCATATATTTT.

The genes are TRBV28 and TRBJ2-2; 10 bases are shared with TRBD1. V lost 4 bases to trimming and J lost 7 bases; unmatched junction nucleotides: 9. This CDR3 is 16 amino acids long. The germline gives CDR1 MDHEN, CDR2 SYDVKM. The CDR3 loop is CASSSAGTGVGGELFF. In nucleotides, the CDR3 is TGTGCCAGCAGTTCCGCCGGGACAGGGGTGGGCGGGGAGCTGTTTTTT. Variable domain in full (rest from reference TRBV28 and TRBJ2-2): DVKVTQSSRYLVKRTGEKVFLECVQDMDHENMFWYRQDPGLGLRLIYFSYDVKMKEKGDIPEGYSVSREKKERFSLILESASTNQTSMYLCASSSAGTGVGGELFFGEGSRLTVL.

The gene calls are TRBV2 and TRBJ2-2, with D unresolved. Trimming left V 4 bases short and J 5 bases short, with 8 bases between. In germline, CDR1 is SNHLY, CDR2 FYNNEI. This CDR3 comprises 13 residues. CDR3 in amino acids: CASSVQTTGELFF. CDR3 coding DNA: TGTGCCAGCAGTGTCCAGACTACCGGGGAGCTGTTTTTT.

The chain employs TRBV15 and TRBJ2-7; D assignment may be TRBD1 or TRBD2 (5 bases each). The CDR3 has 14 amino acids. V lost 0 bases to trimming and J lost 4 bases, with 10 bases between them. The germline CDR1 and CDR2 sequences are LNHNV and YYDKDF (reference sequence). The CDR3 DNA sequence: TGTGCCACCAGCAGAGAGAGGGGCGGGTACGAGCAGTACTTC. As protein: CATSRERGGYEQYF.

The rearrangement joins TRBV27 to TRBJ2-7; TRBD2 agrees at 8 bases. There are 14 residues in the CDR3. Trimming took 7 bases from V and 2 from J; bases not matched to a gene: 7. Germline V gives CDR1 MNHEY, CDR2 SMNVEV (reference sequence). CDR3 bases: TGTGCCAGCAAAGTAGCGGGACCCACCTACGAGCAGTACTTC. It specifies CASKVAGPTYEQYF.

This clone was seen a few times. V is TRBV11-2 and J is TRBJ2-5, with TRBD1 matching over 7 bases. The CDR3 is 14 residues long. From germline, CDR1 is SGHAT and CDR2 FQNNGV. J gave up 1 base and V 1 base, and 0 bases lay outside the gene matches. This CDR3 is CASSLGQGQETQYF. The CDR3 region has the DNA TGTGCCAGCAGCTTAGGACAGGGCCAAGAGACCCAGTACTTC.

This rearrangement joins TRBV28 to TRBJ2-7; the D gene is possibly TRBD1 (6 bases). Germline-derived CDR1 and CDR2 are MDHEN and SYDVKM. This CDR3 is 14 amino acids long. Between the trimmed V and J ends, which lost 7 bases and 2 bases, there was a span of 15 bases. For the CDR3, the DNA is TGTGCCAGCACCTCGACAGGCACTCCCTACGAGCAGTACTTC. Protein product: CASTSTGTPYEQYF.

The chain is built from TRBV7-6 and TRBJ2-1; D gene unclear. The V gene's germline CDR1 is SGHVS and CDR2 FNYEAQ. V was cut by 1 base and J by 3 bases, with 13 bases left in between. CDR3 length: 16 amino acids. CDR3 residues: CASSLEAPSYYNEQFF. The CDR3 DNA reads TGTGCCAGCAGCTTAGAAGCCCCCTCCTACTACAATGAGCAGTTCTTC. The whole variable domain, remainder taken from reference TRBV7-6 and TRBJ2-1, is GAGVSQSPRYKVTKRGQDVALRCDPISGHVSLYWYRQALGQGPEFLTYFNYEAQQDKSGLPNDRFSAERPEGSISTLTIQRTEQRDSAMYRCASSLEAPSYYNEQFFGPGTRLTVL.

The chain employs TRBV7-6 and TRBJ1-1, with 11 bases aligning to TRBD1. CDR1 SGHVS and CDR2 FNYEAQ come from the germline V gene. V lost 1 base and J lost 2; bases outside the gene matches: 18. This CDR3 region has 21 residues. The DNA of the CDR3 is TGTGCCAGCAGCTTAGGTGGAGGGACAGGGGGTGATTTTCCCGGAAACACTGAAGCTTTCTTT. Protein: CASSLGGGTGGDFPGNTEAFF. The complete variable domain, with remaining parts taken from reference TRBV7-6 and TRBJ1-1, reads GAGVSQSPRYKVTKRGQDVALRCDPISGHVSLYWYRQALGQGPEFLTYFNYEAQQDKSGLPNDRFSAERPEGSISTLTIQRTEQRDSAMYRCASSLGGGTGGDFPGNTEAFFGQGTRLTVV.

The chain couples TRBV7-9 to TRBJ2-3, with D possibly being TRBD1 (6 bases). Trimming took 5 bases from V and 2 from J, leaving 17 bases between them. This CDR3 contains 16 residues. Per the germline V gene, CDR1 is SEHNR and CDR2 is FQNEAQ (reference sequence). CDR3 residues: CASSPPGTPLTDTQYF. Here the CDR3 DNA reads TGTGCCAGCAGCCCCCCCGGGACACCCCTCACAGATACGCAGTATTTT.

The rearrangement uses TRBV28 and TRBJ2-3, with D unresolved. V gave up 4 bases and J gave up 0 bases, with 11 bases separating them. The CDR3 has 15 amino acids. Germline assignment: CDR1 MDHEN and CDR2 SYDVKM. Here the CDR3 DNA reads TGTGCCAGCAGTTCTTGGGTTTTGAGCACAGATACGCAGTATTTT. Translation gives CASSSWVLSTDTQYF. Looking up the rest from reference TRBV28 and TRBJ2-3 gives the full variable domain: DVKVTQSSRYLVKRTGEKVFLECVQDMDHENMFWYRQDPGLGLRLIYFSYDVKMKEKGDIPEGYSVSREKKERFSLILESASTNQTSMYLCASSSWVLSTDTQYFGPGTRLTVL.

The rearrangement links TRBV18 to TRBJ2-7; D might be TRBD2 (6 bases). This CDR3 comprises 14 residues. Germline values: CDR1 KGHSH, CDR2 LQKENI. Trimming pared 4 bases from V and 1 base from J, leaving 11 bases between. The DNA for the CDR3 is TGTGCCAGCTCACACGGGGGAGAATCCTACGAGCAGTACTTC. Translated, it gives CASSHGGESYEQYF. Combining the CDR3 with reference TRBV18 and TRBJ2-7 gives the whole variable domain NAGVMQNPRHLVRRRGQEARLRCSPMKGHSHVYWYRQLPEEGLKFMVYLQKENIIDESGMPKERFSAEFPKEGPSILRIQQVVRGDSAAYFCASSHGGESYEQYFGPGTRLTVT.

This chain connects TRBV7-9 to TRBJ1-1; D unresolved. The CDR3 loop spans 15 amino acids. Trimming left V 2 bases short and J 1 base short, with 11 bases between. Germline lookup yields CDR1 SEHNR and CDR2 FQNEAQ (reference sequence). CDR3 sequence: CASSLLSGGNTEAFF. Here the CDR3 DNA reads TGTGCCAGCAGCTTACTATCAGGAGGGAACACTGAAGCTTTCTTT.

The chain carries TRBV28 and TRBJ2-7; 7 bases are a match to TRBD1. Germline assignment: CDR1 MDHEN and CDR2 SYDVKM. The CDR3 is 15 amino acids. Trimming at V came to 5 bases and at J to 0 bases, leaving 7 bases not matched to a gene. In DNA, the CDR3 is TGTGCCAGCAGTCCTACACAGGGGCCCTCCTACGAGCAGTACTTC. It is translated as CASSPTQGPSYEQYF. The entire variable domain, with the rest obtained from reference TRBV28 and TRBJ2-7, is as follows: DVKVTQSSRYLVKRTGEKVFLECVQDMDHENMFWYRQDPGLGLRLIYFSYDVKMKEKGDIPEGYSVSREKKERFSLILESASTNQTSMYLCASSPTQGPSYEQYFGPGTRLTVT.

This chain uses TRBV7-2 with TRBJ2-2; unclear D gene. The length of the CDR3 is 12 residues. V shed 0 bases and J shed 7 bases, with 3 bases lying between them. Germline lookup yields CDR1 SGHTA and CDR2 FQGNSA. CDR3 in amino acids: CASSLAGGELFF. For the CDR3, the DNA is TGTGCCAGCAGCTTAGCTGGCGGGGAGCTGTTTTTT.

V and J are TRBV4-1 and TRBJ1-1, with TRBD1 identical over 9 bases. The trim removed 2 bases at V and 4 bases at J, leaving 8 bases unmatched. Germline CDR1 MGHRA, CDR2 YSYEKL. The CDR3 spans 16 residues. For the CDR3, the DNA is TGCGCCAGCAGCCAAATCCAAACGGGACAGGGCACTGAAGCTTTCTTT. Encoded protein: CASSQIQTGQGTEAFF.

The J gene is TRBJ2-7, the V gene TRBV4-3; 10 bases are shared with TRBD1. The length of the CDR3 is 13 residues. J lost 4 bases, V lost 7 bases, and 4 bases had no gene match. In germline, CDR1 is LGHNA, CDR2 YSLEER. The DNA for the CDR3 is TGCGCCAGCACCCGGGACAGGGGATACGAGCAGTACTTC. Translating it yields CASTRDRGYEQYF.

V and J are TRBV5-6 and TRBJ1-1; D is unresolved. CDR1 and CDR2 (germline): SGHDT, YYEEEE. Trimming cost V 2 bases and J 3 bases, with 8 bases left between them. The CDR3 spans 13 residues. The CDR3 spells CASSFVWDTEAFF. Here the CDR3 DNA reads TGTGCCAGCAGCTTTGTCTGGGACACTGAAGCTTTCTTT.

CDR3 sequence (DNA): TGTGCCAGCAGTGAGGCCGGAGTTGGGACCCAGTACTTC. Translated, it gives CASSEAGVGTQYF. The rearrangement joins TRBV6-1 to TRBJ2-5; no clear D gene. CDR3 length: 13 residues. Germline V lookup: CDR1 MNHNS, CDR2 SASEGT. Trimming shortened V by 3 bases and J by 7 bases, and 12 bases separated the two germline ends.

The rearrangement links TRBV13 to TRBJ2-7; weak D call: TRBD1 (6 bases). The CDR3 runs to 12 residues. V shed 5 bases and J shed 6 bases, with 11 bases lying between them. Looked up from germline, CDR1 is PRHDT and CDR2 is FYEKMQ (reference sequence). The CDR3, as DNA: TGTGCCAGCAGCCAAACAGGGTCCGAGCAGTACTTC. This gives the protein CASSQTGSEQYF. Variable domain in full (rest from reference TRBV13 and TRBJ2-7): AAGVIQSPRHLIKEKRETATLKCYPIPRHDTVYWYQQGPGQDPQFLISFYEKMQSDKGSIPDRFSAQQFSDYHSELNMSSLELGDSALYFCASSQTGSEQYFGPGTRLTVT.

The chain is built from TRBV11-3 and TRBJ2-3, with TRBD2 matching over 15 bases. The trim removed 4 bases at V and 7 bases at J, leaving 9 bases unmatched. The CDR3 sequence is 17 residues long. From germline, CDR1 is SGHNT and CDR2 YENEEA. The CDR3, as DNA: TGTGCCAGCAGCTACCGGACTAGCGGGAGGGCCTCAAATACGCAGTATTTT. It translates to CASSYRTSGRASNTQYF.

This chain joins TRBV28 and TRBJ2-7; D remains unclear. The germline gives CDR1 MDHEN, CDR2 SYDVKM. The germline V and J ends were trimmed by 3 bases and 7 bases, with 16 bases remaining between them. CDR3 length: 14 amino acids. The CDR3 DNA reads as TGTGCCAGCAGTTTTCTAGACCGTCTGCGGGAGCAGTACTTC. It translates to CASSFLDRLREQYF.

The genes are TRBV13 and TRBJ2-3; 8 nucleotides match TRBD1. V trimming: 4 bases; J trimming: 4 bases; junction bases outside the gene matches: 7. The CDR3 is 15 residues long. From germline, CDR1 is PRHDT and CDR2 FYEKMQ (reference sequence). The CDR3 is CASSSEAQGADTQYF. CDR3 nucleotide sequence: TGTGCCAGCAGCTCCGAAGCACAGGGGGCAGATACGCAGTATTTT.

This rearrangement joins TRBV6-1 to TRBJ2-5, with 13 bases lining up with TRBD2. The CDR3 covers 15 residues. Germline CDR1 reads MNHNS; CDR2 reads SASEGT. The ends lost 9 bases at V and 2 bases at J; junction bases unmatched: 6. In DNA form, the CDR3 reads TGTGCCAGTAACGGGGGACTAGCGGGACAAGAGACCCAGTACTTC. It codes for CASNGGLAGQETQYF.

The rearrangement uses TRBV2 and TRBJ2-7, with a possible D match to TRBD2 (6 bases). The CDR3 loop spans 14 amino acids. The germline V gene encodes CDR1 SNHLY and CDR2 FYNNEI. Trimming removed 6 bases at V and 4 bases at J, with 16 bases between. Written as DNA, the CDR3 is TGTGCCAGCAGGGGAGGAGCGGTGGCGTACGAGCAGTACTTC. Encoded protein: CASRGGAVAYEQYF.

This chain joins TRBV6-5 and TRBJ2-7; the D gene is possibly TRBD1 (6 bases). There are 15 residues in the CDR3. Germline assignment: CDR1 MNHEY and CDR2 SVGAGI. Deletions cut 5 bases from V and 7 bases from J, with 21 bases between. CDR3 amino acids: CASSRLQGLSGEQYF. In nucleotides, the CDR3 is TGTGCCAGCAGTAGGCTACAGGGTCTCTCTGGGGAGCAGTACTTC.